This T cell receptor beta chain was observed in a study of CD8+ T cells in alopecia areata. This clone showed up just a few times. Its antigen is unidentified. Sample treatment: oral pan-JAK inhibitor, 5-10 mg twice daily. Extracted RNA was reverse transcribed into cDNA, the sequencing template. Assay: immunoSEQ multiplex PCR; the TCRdb copy retains only in-frame clones and omits some. In the table there are 150,000 to 200,000 clones, about 65% of which are singletons. General study results and limits: Scalp lesions, especially in alopecia totalis/universalis, had higher clonality than normal scalp.

The sequences come from CD4+ T cells sorted from blood, collected between weeks 49 and 50, from a patient treated with tofacitinib. The sequence came from a human donor with alopecia areata.

CDR3 in amino acids: CASSVEKGTDTQYF. The CDR3 DNA is TGTGCCAGCAGTGTAGAGAAAGGCACAGATACGCAGTATTTT. The chain employs TRBV6-4 and TRBJ2-3; no definite D call. The CDR3 has 14 residues. Germline V gene lookup returns CDR1 MRHNA and CDR2 SNTAGT. V lost 4 bases and J lost 1, with 9 bases in between.